The following is a TCR beta chain sequence with its context. The antigen remains unidentified. Trimming stripped 5 bases from V and 2 bases from J, with 10 bases between. The CDR3 runs 13 residues. Germline V gene sequence: CDR1 SGHTA, CDR2 FQGNSA. The sample belongs to a study of shared clonotypes between healthy human individuals. Study results and caveats: Large sequencing depth failed to make sorted-subset sequencing complete, rarefaction showed. Larger estimated richness was generally seen in naive subsets than in memory subsets.

Only in-frame clones appear in the TCRdb table, and some are missing; sequencing was by immunoSEQ multiplex PCR. Of millions of clones in the sample, around nine tenths are singletons; the top ten hold around 0.14%. The clonotype comes from a man aged 18 to 30 in good health. The source material was naive CD4+ T cells sorted from blood. Subset meaning: CD45RA+ positively selected. The rearrangement uses TRBV7-2 and TRBJ2-7; maybe TRBD2 (7 bases). As DNA, the CDR3 is TGTGCCAGCAGCAAGGGGGGGGCCTACGAGCAGTACTTC. This encodes CASSKGGAYEQYF.